This passage covers 4 T cell receptor beta chains from one sample sequenced in a study of T cells in Graves' hyperthyroidism and ophthalmopathy. Amplified TCR beta CDR3 regions came from RNA transcripts. HTBI primers were employed in a first-round RT-PCR of the TCR CDR3. TCRdb re-called the multiplex PCR reads through MiXCR, storing one row per CDR3 protein. Of over 500,000 distinct CDR3 sequences in the sample, about a sixth were seen once. Sequencing was done on a sample of blood. These TCRs come from a woman aged 18-29 years with Graves' ophthalmopathy.

This clonotype occurred many times. The chain has TRBV6-2 or TRBV6-3 and TRBJ1-5; 9 bases agree with TRBD1. The CDR3 runs to 16 residues. CDR1 and CDR2 from the germline V gene are MNHEY and SVGEGT. The ends lost 4 bases at V and 4 bases at J; junction bases unmatched: 8. CDR3 loop: CASSFGQGRLNQPQHF. DNA for the CDR3: TGTGCCAGCAGTTTCGGACAGGGGCGTTTGAATCAGCCCCAGCATTTT.

This clonotype has a single count. The junction departs from germline at one end; a sequencing error may be responsible. This rearrangement joins TRBV27 to TRBJ2-5; 8 positions match TRBD1. This CDR3 has 14 residues. Per the germline V gene, CDR1 is MNHEY and CDR2 is SMNVEV (reference sequence). This CDR3 reads CASSLQGAASFPHF. CDR3 DNA sequence: TGTGCCAGCAGTTTACAGGGGGCGGCTAGTTTCCCACACTTC.

The table lists this clonotype with a few counts. The J gene is TRBJ2-3, the V gene TRBV9; maybe TRBD2 (5 bases). Looked up from germline, CDR1 is SGDLS and CDR2 is YYNGEE. Trimming shortened V by 0 bases and J by 0 bases, and 8 bases separated the two germline ends. The CDR3 spans 15 residues. CDR3 in amino acids: CASSVELASTDTQYF. The CDR3 nucleotides read TGTGCCAGCAGCGTAGAGCTAGCTAGCACAGATACGCAGTATTTT.

This chain connects TRBV7-9 to TRBJ2-1; 9 nucleotides align to TRBD2. V gave up 4 bases and J gave up 4 bases; unmatched junction bases: 2. CDR3 size: 14 residues. CDR1 and CDR2 (germline): SEHNR, FQNEAQ (reference sequence). The CDR3 loop is CASSYLAGYNEQFF. In DNA form, the CDR3 reads TGTGCCAGCAGCTACCTAGCGGGATACAATGAGCAGTTCTTC.